The rows below give T cell receptor beta chains drawn from one sample of a study of cytomegalovirus exposure and HLA in healthy donors. The method was immunoSEQ multiplex PCR; TCRdb's version includes in-frame clones alone and lacks a portion of them. The profile shows some 140,000 clones, 80% of them singletons. Material for sequencing was PBMCs. Receptors were obtained from a woman in her forties in good health and CMV-seropositive. CDR3s include the opening cysteine and the closing phenylalanine or tryptophan. D genes are given only for firm matches. Some rows mark clone size as missing; the rest say once, few, many or name a class of expanded clone.

V gene: TRBV6-6; J gene: TRBJ1-1; clone size: once; D gene: -; CDR3 protein: CASSYSSRWNTEAFF; CDR3 DNA: TGTGCCAGCAGTTACTCGTCCAGATGGAACACTGAAGCTTTCTTT
V gene: TRBV14; J gene: TRBJ2-5; clone size: -; D gene: TRBD2; CDR3 protein: CASSETSGNVETQYF; CDR3 DNA: TGTGCCAGCAGTGAGACTAGCGGGAATGTTGAGACCCAGTACTTC
V gene: TRBV15; J gene: TRBJ2-5; clone size: -; D gene: TRBD2; CDR3 protein: CATSDGGRETQYF; CDR3 DNA: TGTGCCACCAGCGACGGCGGGAGAGAGACCCAGTACTTC
V gene: TRBV2; J gene: TRBJ1-2; clone size: -; D gene: TRBD1; CDR3 protein: CASSASGTGGFSRGYTF; CDR3 DNA: TGTGCCAGCAGCGCCTCCGGGACAGGGGGTTTTTCTCGTGGCTACACCTTC
V gene: TRBV15; J gene: TRBJ1-4; clone size: -; D gene: -; CDR3 protein: CATSRDLVQGSTNEKLFF; CDR3 DNA: TGTGCCACCAGCAGAGATCTCGTCCAAGGATCGACAAATGAAAAACTGTTTTTT
V gene: TRBV9; J gene: TRBJ2-2; clone size: -; D gene: -; CDR3 protein: CASSSGTGELFF; CDR3 DNA: TGTGCCAGCAGCTCAGGGACCGGGGAGCTGTTTTTT
V gene: TRBV5-4; J gene: TRBJ2-2; clone size: -; D gene: TRBD2; CDR3 protein: CASSPGIAGTGELFF; CDR3 DNA: TGTGCCAGCAGCCCAGGGATAGCGGGGACCGGGGAGCTGTTTTTT
V gene: TRBV28; J gene: TRBJ1-4; clone size: -; D gene: TRBD1; CDR3 protein: CASSLGVRGGQGGNMGLREKLFF; CDR3 DNA: TGTGCCAGCAGTTTAGGAGTTCGAGGCGGACAGGGTGGGAATATGGGCCTACGTGAAAAACTGTTTTTT
V gene: TRBV6-4; J gene: TRBJ2-1; clone size: few; D gene: TRBD1; CDR3 protein: CASSQGTGNEQFF; CDR3 DNA: TGTGCCAGCAGCCAAGGGACAGGGAATGAGCAGTTCTTC
V gene: TRBV7-8; J gene: TRBJ2-1; clone size: -; D gene: TRBD2; CDR3 protein: CASSLLREVGEQFF; CDR3 DNA: TGTGCCAGCAGCTTACTGCGGGAGGTGGGTGAGCAGTTCTTC
V gene: TRBV19; J gene: TRBJ1-3; clone size: -; D gene: -; CDR3 protein: CASSIIPGGHSGNTIYF; CDR3 DNA: TGTGCCAGTAGTATAATCCCGGGCGGACACTCTGGAAACACCATATATTTT
V gene: TRBV5-1; J gene: TRBJ1-1; clone size: few; D gene: TRBD1; CDR3 protein: CASSQRTGWNTEAFF; CDR3 DNA: TGCGCCAGCAGCCAAAGGACAGGTTGGAACACTGAAGCTTTCTTT
V gene: TRBV19; J gene: TRBJ1-5; clone size: -; D gene: -; CDR3 protein: CASSLGAGYQPQHF; CDR3 DNA: TGTGCCAGTAGTTTGGGGGCAGGGTATCAGCCCCAGCATTTT
V gene: TRBV6-6; J gene: TRBJ2-2; clone size: few; D gene: -; CDR3 protein: CASAWGANTGELFF; CDR3 DNA: TGTGCCAGCGCCTGGGGAGCGAACACCGGGGAGCTGTTTTTT
V gene: TRBV5-1; J gene: TRBJ2-5; clone size: few; D gene: -; CDR3 protein: CASTTWAGTQETQYF; CDR3 DNA: TGCGCCAGCACCACTTGGGCAGGGACACAAGAGACCCAGTACTTC
V gene: TRBV15; J gene: TRBJ1-2; clone size: few; D gene: -; CDR3 protein: CATSRDTKQTLQFHGYTF; CDR3 DNA: TGTGCCACCAGCAGAGATACAAAACAGACGCTACAGTTTCACGGCTACACCTTC
V gene: TRBV11-2; J gene: TRBJ2-2; clone size: -; D gene: -; CDR3 protein: CASSLALSPGELFF; CDR3 DNA: TGTGCCAGCAGCTTAGCGCTTAGCCCCGGGGAGCTGTTTTTT
V gene: TRBV6-6; J gene: TRBJ1-5; clone size: -; D gene: -; CDR3 protein: CASSYSSTGDQPQHF; CDR3 DNA: TGTGCCAGCAGTTACTCCAGCACTGGAGATCAGCCCCAGCATTTT
V gene: TRBV6-5; J gene: TRBJ1-3; clone size: -; D gene: -; CDR3 protein: CASSYSAGTRGNTIYF; CDR3 DNA: TGTGCCAGCAGTTACTCTGCCGGGACAAGAGGAAACACCATATATTTT
V gene: TRBV5-1; J gene: TRBJ2-5; clone size: few; D gene: -; CDR3 protein: CASSPQGLRETQYF; CDR3 DNA: TGCGCCAGCAGCCCCCAGGGCCTGAGGGAGACCCAGTACTTC
V gene: TRBV19; J gene: TRBJ2-1; clone size: few; D gene: TRBD1; CDR3 protein: CASSRTGDLSYNEQFF; CDR3 DNA: TGTGCCAGTAGCCGGACAGGGGACCTCTCCTACAATGAGCAGTTCTTC
V gene: TRBV5-1; J gene: TRBJ2-7; clone size: -; D gene: TRBD2; CDR3 protein: CASSLREGRYEQYF; CDR3 DNA: TGCGCCAGCAGCTTGCGGGAGGGCCGGTACGAGCAGTACTTC
V gene: TRBV7-7; J gene: TRBJ2-5; clone size: -; D gene: -; CDR3 protein: CASSMTGIQETQYF; CDR3 DNA: TGTGCTAGCAGTATGACAGGAATCCAAGAGACCCAGTACTTC
V gene: TRBV6-1; J gene: TRBJ1-2; clone size: -; D gene: TRBD1; CDR3 protein: CASSLGQSYGYTF; CDR3 DNA: TGTGCCAGCTCCTTGGGACAGAGCTATGGCTACACCTTC
V gene: TRBV5-6; J gene: TRBJ1-2; clone size: -; D gene: -; CDR3 protein: CASSFSSYGYTF; CDR3 DNA: TGTGCCAGCAGCTTTAGCAGCTATGGCTACACCTTC
V gene: TRBV5-1; J gene: TRBJ2-1; clone size: -; D gene: TRBD2; CDR3 protein: CASSSPGLAGSSEQFF; CDR3 DNA: TGCGCCAGCAGCTCACCGGGACTAGCGGGGTCTAGTGAGCAGTTCTTC
V gene: TRBV2; J gene: TRBJ2-3; clone size: -; D gene: TRBD2; CDR3 protein: CATLGRGSNTQYF; CDR3 DNA: TGTGCCACCCTCGGGAGGGGCTCGAATACGCAGTATTTT
V gene: TRBV2; J gene: TRBJ1-1; clone size: -; D gene: -; CDR3 protein: CASMAQGNTEAFF; CDR3 DNA: TGTGCCAGCATGGCACAGGGTAACACTGAAGCTTTCTTT
V gene: TRBV6-5; J gene: TRBJ2-7; clone size: -; D gene: TRBD1; CDR3 protein: CASSRGQGPSYEQYF; CDR3 DNA: TGTGCCAGCAGCCGGGGACAGGGCCCCTCCTACGAGCAGTACTTC
V gene: TRBV30; J gene: TRBJ2-7; clone size: -; D gene: TRBD2; CDR3 protein: CAWSRREGYEQYF; CDR3 DNA: TGTGCCTGGAGTCGGCGGGAGGGGTACGAGCAGTACTTC
V gene: TRBV11-2; J gene: TRBJ2-5; clone size: once; D gene: TRBD2; CDR3 protein: CASSPQLAGSETQYF; CDR3 DNA: TGTGCCAGCAGCCCCCAACTAGCGGGATCGGAGACCCAGTACTTC
V gene: TRBV7-9; J gene: TRBJ2-1; clone size: -; D gene: TRBD2; CDR3 protein: CASTRLAGVCEQFF; CDR3 DNA: TGTGCCAGCACCCGGCTAGCGGGAGTTTGTGAGCAGTTCTTC
V gene: TRBV5-4; J gene: TRBJ1-2; clone size: -; D gene: -; CDR3 protein: CASSSGSNYGYTF; CDR3 DNA: TGTGCCAGCAGCTCAGGATCTAACTATGGCTACACCTTC
V gene: TRBV18; J gene: TRBJ2-7; clone size: -; D gene: -; CDR3 protein: CASSPRQDHEQYF; CDR3 DNA: TGTGCCAGCTCACCAAGGCAGGATCATGAGCAGTACTTC
V gene: TRBV7-8; J gene: TRBJ2-1; clone size: -; D gene: -; CDR3 protein: CASSLGGRSSYNEQFF; CDR3 DNA: TGTGCCAGCAGCTTAGGCGGGCGCAGCTCCTACAATGAGCAGTTCTTC
V gene: TRBV27; J gene: TRBJ1-2; clone size: -; D gene: TRBD1; CDR3 protein: CATKGQGYGYTF; CDR3 DNA: TGTGCCACTAAAGGACAGGGCTATGGCTACACCTTC
V gene: TRBV5-1; J gene: TRBJ2-3; clone size: -; D gene: TRBD2; CDR3 protein: CASSKGTSGRALGTDTQYF; CDR3 DNA: TGCGCCAGCAGCAAGGGGACTAGCGGGAGGGCCCTCGGCACAGATACGCAGTATTTT
V gene: TRBV4-1; J gene: TRBJ1-2; clone size: -; D gene: -; CDR3 protein: CASSPKSGEANYGYTF; CDR3 DNA: TGCGCCAGCAGCCCAAAGTCGGGGGAGGCTAACTATGGCTACACCTTC
V gene: TRBV4-1; J gene: TRBJ2-3; clone size: -; D gene: -; CDR3 protein: CASSTRGARADTQYF; CDR3 DNA: TGCGCCAGCAGCACTCGGGGAGCTCGGGCGGATACGCAGTATTTT
V gene: TRBV2; J gene: TRBJ1-1; clone size: few; D gene: TRBD1; CDR3 protein: CASSPGQGGTEAFF; CDR3 DNA: TGTGCCAGCAGCCCCGGACAGGGGGGTACTGAAGCTTTCTTT
V gene: TRBV18; J gene: TRBJ1-4; clone size: -; D gene: TRBD1; CDR3 protein: CASSAGTGNEKLFF; CDR3 DNA: TGTGCCAGCTCAGCCGGGACAGGGAATGAAAAACTGTTTTTT
V gene: TRBV25-1; J gene: TRBJ2-5; clone size: -; D gene: -; CDR3 protein: CASSESLTPEETQYF; CDR3 DNA: TGTGCCAGCAGTGAATCCCTCACACCAGAAGAGACCCAGTACTTC
V gene: TRBV28; J gene: TRBJ1-2; clone size: -; D gene: -; CDR3 protein: CASSQGRGGYTF; CDR3 DNA: TGTGCCAGCAGTCAGGGGAGAGGAGGCTACACCTTC
V gene: TRBV5-4; J gene: TRBJ2-7; clone size: -; D gene: TRBD2; CDR3 protein: CASSLAEREAQGEQYF; CDR3 DNA: TGTGCCAGCAGCTTGGCTGAGCGGGAGGCCCAAGGGGAGCAGTACTTC
V gene: TRBV5-1; J gene: TRBJ2-7; clone size: -; D gene: TRBD2; CDR3 protein: CASSRPTSGPHAPIYEQYF; CDR3 DNA: TGCGCCAGCAGCCGTCCGACTAGCGGACCTCACGCCCCCATTTACGAGCAGTACTTC